The 18 T cell receptor beta chains below come from one sample, sequenced in a study of regulatory T cells in long-lasting Graves disease. Time point: newly diagnosed GD, antithyroid drugs for less than 3 months. Isolated PBMC RNA provided the starting material for the TCR library. Building of the TCR beta libraries involved iRepertoire HTBI primers and Arm-PCR of CDR3 regions. TCRdb called the multiplex PCR reads again in MiXCR, with one record for every CDR3 protein. The profile covers 680,000 or so distinct CDR3 sequences, with about 15% appearing a single time and around a sixth taken by the ten largest. These data are also associated with another study on T cells in Graves' hyperthyroidism and ophthalmopathy.

The sequencing here drew on peripheral blood mononuclear cells (PBMCs), taken at new diagnosis, from a patient treated with antithyroid drugs. The receptors come from a woman aged 25 to 39 with Graves disease.

This clonotype was recorded at least ten times. The chain uses TRBV7-9 and TRBJ1-1; D may be TRBD1 (5 bases). The germline V gene encodes CDR1 SEHNR and CDR2 FQNEAQ (reference sequence). The V end was cut by 5 bases, the J end by 2 bases, with 21 bases between. The CDR3 sequence is 17 residues long. In nucleotides, the CDR3 is TGTGCCAGCAGCCAACAGGTCACTGACTCTCGAAACACTGAAGCTTTCTTT. This codes for CASSQQVTDSRNTEAFF.

The chain has TRBV20-1 and TRBJ2-2, with 9 bases lining up with TRBD2. There are 15 residues in the CDR3. The germline gives CDR1 DFQATT, CDR2 SNEGSKA (reference sequence). V trimming: 1 base; J trimming: 4 bases; junction bases outside the gene matches: 4. The DNA of the CDR3 is TGCAGTGCTAGAGGGGGAGCGGGAGGCACCGGGGAGCTGTTTTTT. Protein sequence: CSARGGAGGTGELFF.

This clonotype occurred many times. The chain recombines TRBV27 with TRBJ2-5; D unclear. Germline V gene lookup returns CDR1 MNHEY and CDR2 SMNVEV (reference sequence). This CDR3 is built from 16 residues. Trimming removed 6 bases at V and 3 bases at J, with 20 bases between. CDR3 sequence: CASSKLTGLIEETQYF. The CDR3 region has the DNA TGTGCCAGCAGCAAACTTACTGGGCTCATCGAAGAGACCCAGTACTTC.

The chain recombines TRBV5-1 with TRBJ2-5, with 9 bases lining up with TRBD1. The V gene end was trimmed by 4 bases and the J gene end by 5 bases; junction bases not matched to a gene: 6. The germline CDR1 and CDR2 sequences are SGHRS and YFSETQ. CDR3 length equals 14 residues. CDR3 DNA sequence: TGCGCCAGCAGCCAACAGGGGGCGGGTGAGACCCAGTACTTC. Protein sequence: CASSQQGAGETQYF.

This rearrangement joins TRBV10-3 to TRBJ1-6; no definite D call. The CDR3 has 15 residues. In germline, CDR1 is ENHRY, CDR2 SYGVKD. Trimming took off 6 bases at V and 8 bases at J, with 17 bases between the two ends. The CDR3 is CAISTTEGEDSPLHF. For the CDR3, the DNA is TGTGCCATCAGCACAACAGAGGGCGAAGATTCACCCCTCCACTTT.

This chain joins TRBV28 and TRBJ2-3; maybe TRBD2 (5 bases). CDR1 is MDHEN, CDR2 SYDVKM, per germline. CDR3 length: 14 residues. V was shortened by 2 bases and J by 4 bases, with 10 bases between the two germline ends. The CDR3 loop is CASSLPSKADTQYF. CDR3 bases: TGTGCCAGCAGTTTACCTAGCAAGGCAGATACGCAGTATTTT.

V usage is TRBV6-1 and J usage is TRBJ2-5, with D perhaps assigned TRBD1 or TRBD2 (6 bases each). CDR3 length equals 11 residues. V was pared by 7 bases and J by 8 bases, with 11 bases between. Germline V gives CDR1 MNHNS, CDR2 SASEGT. CDR3 sequence reads: CASKEGGTQYF. In DNA form, the CDR3 reads TGTGCCAGCAAGGAGGGGGGAACCCAGTACTTC.

The V gene is TRBV7-9, the J gene TRBJ1-6; 7 bases fit TRBD1. Germline CDR1 reads SEHNR; CDR2 reads FQNEAQ (reference sequence). There are 15 residues in the CDR3. Germline trimming cut 0 bases from V and 5 bases from J; bases unmatched to any gene: 1. The CDR3 here is CASSLADRNNSPLHF. The CDR3 bases are TGTGCCAGCAGCTTAGCGGACAGGAATAATTCACCCCTCCACTTT.

This clonotype has only a few counts. This chain connects TRBV5-1 to TRBJ2-1, with a tentative D call TRBD2 (6 bases). CDR1 is SGHRS, CDR2 YFSETQ, per germline. The CDR3 extends over 16 amino acids. Trimming pared 3 bases from V and 7 bases from J, leaving 20 bases between. The CDR3 sequence: CASSSKPGLAPNEQFF. The CDR3 coding sequence is TGCGCCAGCAGCTCCAAACCGGGACTGGCCCCGAATGAGCAGTTCTTC.

The V call is TRBV24-1, the J call TRBJ2-1, with D uncertain. V dropped 2 bases and J dropped 10 bases, with 8 bases sitting between them. The germline gives CDR1 KGHDR, CDR2 SFDVKD. The CDR3 is 12 amino acids. The CDR3 coding sequence is TGTGCCACCAGTGATTACACCGCCGAGCAGTTCTTC. This codes for CATSDYTAEQFF.

In regard to this clonotype: One junction end disagrees with the germline gene, perhaps due to a read error. This sequence joins TRBV24-1 and TRBJ2-1, with 7 bases identical to TRBD1. CDR1 is KGHDR, CDR2 SFDVKD, per germline. CDR3 length equals 12 residues. Written as DNA, the CDR3 is TGTGCCACCAGTGACTACAGGGGCATAGGGGTCTTC. Amino acids: CATSDYRGIGVF.

This clonotype was recorded at least ten times. The chain couples TRBV18 to TRBJ2-7; D is undetermined. The CDR3 is made up of 11 amino acids. The germline V gene encodes CDR1 KGHSH and CDR2 LQKENI. The ends were cut back, 8 bases at V and 3 bases at J, with 8 bases in the middle. Written as DNA, the CDR3 is TGTGCCAGCAGTCAATACTACGAGCAGTACTTC. It yields the protein CASSQYYEQYF. The full variable domain, in which reference TRBV18 and TRBJ2-7 provide the parts outside the CDR3, is NAGVMQNPRHLVRRRGQEARLRCSPMKGHSHVYWYRQLPEEGLKFMVYLQKENIIDESGMPKERFSAEFPKEGPSILRIQQVVRGDSAAYFCASSQYYEQYFGPGTRLTVT.

The genes are TRBV6-1 and TRBJ2-1; TRBD1 matches 9 bases. CDR3 size: 13 residues. From germline, CDR1 is MNHNS and CDR2 SASEGT. J gave up 7 bases and V 6 bases, and 4 bases lay outside the gene matches. This CDR3 reads CASRPGTGNEQFF. As DNA, the CDR3 is TGTGCCAGCAGGCCCGGGACAGGGAATGAGCAGTTCTTC.

This clonotype was detected many times. The J gene is TRBJ1-1, the V gene TRBV7-9, with unresolved D. The germline CDR1 and CDR2 sequences are SEHNR and FQNEAQ (reference sequence). The CDR3 spans 12 residues. Trimming stripped 6 bases from V and 5 bases from J, with 10 bases between. The CDR3 coding sequence is TGTGCCAGCAGGCCCCAAACAACTGAAGCTTTCTTT. It translates to CASRPQTTEAFF.

The sample holds many counts of this clonotype. The rearrangement uses TRBV6-2 or TRBV6-3 and TRBJ2-7; 12 positions agree with TRBD2. CDR3 size: 14 residues. CDR1 and CDR2 (germline): MNHEY, SVGEGT. The V and J ends lost 2 bases and 4 bases, in that order; junction bases with no gene match: 0. DNA for the CDR3: TGTGCCAGCAGTTACGGGACTAGCGGGTACGAGCAGTACTTC. Amino acids: CASSYGTSGYEQYF.

This clonotype was detected ten times or more. V usage is TRBV12-3 or TRBV12-4 and J usage is TRBJ1-1; D might be TRBD1 (6 bases). The CDR3 runs to 11 residues. Trimming removed 3 bases at V and 8 bases at J, with 7 bases between. CDR3 in amino acids: CASSFGTEAFF. CDR3 in DNA: TGTGCCAGCAGTTTTGGGACAGAAGCTTTCTTT.

This clonotype was picked up many times. In DNA, the CDR3 is TGCGCCAGCAGCTTGAACGGACAGGGGAACACTGAAGCTTTCTTT. Its protein is CASSLNGQGNTEAFF. The genes are TRBV5-1 and TRBJ1-1; 8 bases are a match to TRBD1. V was pared by 1 base and J by 1 base, with 3 bases of the junction left unmatched. CDR1 and CDR2 from the germline V gene are SGHRS and YFSETQ. The CDR3 is made up of 15 amino acids.

This clonotype has ten or more counts. The chain has TRBV28 and TRBJ1-4; 8 bases agree with TRBD1. V dropped 3 bases and J dropped 8; count of bases not matched to a gene: 5. Germline values: CDR1 MDHEN, CDR2 SYDVKM. CDR3 size: 14 residues. CDR3 sequence: CASSFGQGREKLFF. The CDR3 coding sequence is TGTGCCAGCAGTTTCGGACAGGGAAGGGAAAAACTGTTTTTT.